These 19 T cell receptor beta chains were sequenced from one sample in a study of blood T cells in healthy people across ages. A sample-barcoded 5' primer and a J-beta primer mix were used in a second PCR of about 6 to 12 cycles. TCRdb passed the 5' RACE reads through MiXCR, listing each CDR3 protein once. The data hold more than 650,000 distinct CDR3 sequences, with around 25% observed a single time. This same sample was also taken into another study, of T cells of mothers and their children.

Input material: blood. These receptors were collected from a boy between 10 and 17 years old in good health.

V gene TRBV20-1 combines with J gene TRBJ2-7, with D perhaps TRBD1 (5 bases). The CDR3 has 15 residues. Deletions cut 5 bases from V and 1 base from J, with 18 bases between. Germline lookup yields CDR1 DFQATT and CDR2 SNEGSKA (reference sequence). Here the CDR3 DNA reads TGCAGTGCTTTAGACAGCGTGGGTGGTTCCTACGAGCAGTACTTC. Encoded protein: CSALDSVGGSYEQYF.

V usage is TRBV4-1 and J usage is TRBJ2-5; TRBD1 agrees at 7 bases. Germline assignment: CDR1 MGHRA and CDR2 YSYEKL. The V segment lost 0 bases and the J segment 5 bases; nucleotides outside the gene matches: 6. This CDR3 contains 15 residues. For the CDR3, the DNA is TGCGCCAGCAGCCAAGATATGAGGGGGCCTGAGACCCAGTACTTC. Translated, it gives CASSQDMRGPETQYF.

This clonotype was picked up a small number of times. The chain carries TRBV5-1 and TRBJ2-5, with D perhaps given as TRBD1 or TRBD2 (5 bases each). TRBJ2-1 explains the end of the DNA better; the J call may be wrong. Germline V CDR1 and CDR2: SGHRS, YFSETQ. This CDR3 spans 13 amino acids. CDR3 amino acids: CASSGGDANEQFF. The CDR3 region has the DNA TGCGCCAGCAGCGGGGGTGACGCGAATGAGCAGTTCTTC.

This clonotype was seen repeatedly, ten times or more. The CDR3 nucleotides read TGCGCCAGCAGCGGACTAGCGGGGGAACAAGAGACCCAGTACTTC. It codes for CASSGLAGEQETQYF. V gene TRBV5-1 combines with J gene TRBJ2-5; 13 nucleotides match TRBD2. Germline CDR1 and CDR2: SGHRS and YFSETQ. The V segment lost 4 bases and the J segment 2 bases; nucleotides outside the gene matches: 2. The CDR3 spans 15 residues.

This clonotype appeared a few times. This sequence joins TRBV27 and TRBJ2-1; 10 bases fit TRBD2. The CDR3 has 15 residues. V dropped 6 bases and J dropped 7; count of bases not matched to a gene: 9. The germline CDR1 and CDR2 sequences are MNHEY and SMNVEV (reference sequence). The CDR3 loop is CASRPPGTSVNEQFF. The CDR3 DNA reads as TGTGCCAGCAGGCCCCCCGGGACTAGCGTTAATGAGCAGTTCTTC.

V gene TRBV14 combines with J gene TRBJ2-1; D is unclear. The V and J ends lost 1 base and 12 bases respectively, with 16 bases between them. The CDR3 runs to 14 residues. Germline V gene sequence: CDR1 SGHDN, CDR2 FVKESK. The CDR3 loop reads CASSQASGRVGQFF. In DNA, the CDR3 is TGTGCCAGCAGCCAAGCCTCGGGCCGTGTTGGGCAGTTCTTC.

The chain uses TRBV10-3 and TRBJ1-1, with 9 bases aligning to TRBD1. The germline V gene encodes CDR1 ENHRY and CDR2 SYGVKD. V lost 6 bases, J lost 5 bases, and 7 bases stayed unmatched. CDR3 length equals 14 residues. The DNA for the CDR3 is TGTGCCATCAGCTACACAGGGGGCAGGACTGAAGCTTTCTTT. Residues: CAISYTGGRTEAFF.

J is TRBJ1-6 and V is TRBV27, with TRBD1 matching over 7 bases. The V gene's germline CDR1 is MNHEY and CDR2 SMNVEV (reference sequence). CDR3 length: 16 residues. V shed 5 bases, J shed 4 bases, and the junction held 8 bases outside the gene matches. Written as DNA, the CDR3 is TGTGCCAGCAGTGGCGGGGGACAGCTGTATAATTCACCCCTCCACTTT. Protein: CASSGGGQLYNSPLHF.

This clonotype showed up just once. This chain joins TRBV25-1 and TRBJ2-2, with 7 positions matching TRBD1. Germline loops: CDR1 MGHDK, CDR2 SYGVNS. V was pared by 6 bases and J by 3 bases, with 10 bases of the junction left unmatched. The CDR3 is made up of 16 amino acids. CDR3 in amino acids: CASSRRDSIDTGELFF. Here the CDR3 DNA reads TGTGCCAGCAGCCGACGGGACAGTATCGACACCGGGGAGCTGTTTTTT.

This clonotype has only a few counts. V is TRBV19 and J is TRBJ2-5; the D is unclear. This CDR3 spans 14 amino acids. Per germline, CDR1 LNHDA and CDR2 SQIVND (reference sequence). V was cut by 1 base and J by 0 bases, with 6 bases left in between. The CDR3 region is CASSIGPNQETQYF. CDR3 nucleotide sequence: TGTGCCAGTAGTATAGGTCCCAACCAAGAGACCCAGTACTTC.

This chain joins TRBV9 and TRBJ2-1; 13 positions match TRBD2. J was trimmed by 3 bases and V by 3 bases; bases with no gene match: 6. The CDR3 is made up of 17 amino acids. The germline V gene encodes CDR1 SGDLS and CDR2 YYNGEE. CDR3 coding DNA: TGTGCCAGCAGCGCCTTCGGACTAGCGGGGGTCTACAATGAGCAGTTCTTC. Protein sequence: CASSAFGLAGVYNEQFF.

The chain uses TRBV6-5 and TRBJ1-5; 9 bases are a match to TRBD1. Trimming cost V 5 bases and J 13 bases; bases outside gene matches: 18. The CDR3 length is 16 residues. CDR1 MNHEY and CDR2 SVGAGI come from the germline V gene. The CDR3 DNA follows: TGTGCCAGCAGTAAAACTTCCGGGACAGGGCCCCGAAAACAGCATTTT. Translation: CASSKTSGTGPRKQHF.

This clonotype appeared a few times. This rearrangement joins TRBV5-1 to TRBJ2-7, with 7 bases aligning to TRBD1. CDR3 length equals 14 residues. With 0 bases clipped from V and 3 bases from J, the junction kept 3 bases outside the gene matches. Germline V gene sequence: CDR1 SGHRS, CDR2 YFSETQ. This chain's CDR3 is CASSLGTGHYEQYF. DNA of the CDR3: TGCGCCAGCAGCTTGGGGACAGGCCACTACGAGCAGTACTTC.

In its sample, this clonotype was seen a few times. This chain links TRBV6-6 with TRBJ2-7, with 8 bases aligning to TRBD1. This CDR3 contains 14 residues. Germline CDR1 reads MNHNY; CDR2 reads SVGAGI (reference sequence). Trimming cost V 5 bases and J 2 bases; bases outside gene matches: 5. The chain's CDR3 is CASSARQGPYEQYF. The CDR3 DNA reads as TGTGCCAGCAGTGCCCGACAGGGGCCCTACGAGCAGTACTTC.

This clonotype showed up just a few times. V and J are TRBV6-1 and TRBJ2-5; D could derive from TRBD1 or TRBD2 (6 bases each). The J call may be in error: the DNA end matches TRBJ2-1 better. This CDR3 has 17 amino acids. In germline, CDR1 is MNHNS, CDR2 SASEGT. This CDR3 is CAVKGGFFRGPYNEQFF. CDR3 in DNA: TGTGCCGTCAAGGGGGGATTTTTCAGGGGACCCTACAATGAGCAGTTCTTC.

This chain uses TRBV5-1 with TRBJ2-1, with D tentatively TRBD1 (5 bases). Germline CDR1 and CDR2: SGHRS and YFSETQ. This CDR3 is 15 amino acids long. V was clipped by 0 bases and J by 6 bases, with 13 bases between them. The CDR3 here is CASSLEGPWGNEQFF. CDR3 sequence (DNA): TGCGCCAGCAGCTTGGAGGGGCCGTGGGGCAATGAGCAGTTCTTC.

This clonotype occurred once. This chain uses TRBV20-1 with TRBJ1-6, with a possible D match to TRBD1 (6 bases). Trimming shortened V by 0 bases and J by 7 bases, and 13 bases separated the two germline ends. The CDR3 spans 15 residues. CDR1 DFQATT and CDR2 SNEGSKA come from the germline V gene (reference sequence). In nucleotides, the CDR3 is TGCAGTGCTAGAGATTGGGGACAAGTCAATTCACCCCTCCACTTT. It translates to CSARDWGQVNSPLHF.

The gene calls are TRBV5-4 and TRBJ1-2; unclear D gene. The V end was cut by 4 bases, the J end by 5 bases, with 18 bases between. The CDR3 sequence is 15 residues long. Germline lookup yields CDR1 SGHNT and CDR2 YYREEE (reference sequence). This chain's CDR3 is CASSASRRTLYGYTF. The CDR3 DNA reads TGTGCCAGCAGCGCCTCGAGACGAACTCTTTATGGCTACACCTTC.

The chain carries TRBV15 and TRBJ1-6; D possibly corresponds to TRBD1 (5 bases). The CDR3 is made up of 17 amino acids. Germline-derived CDR1 and CDR2 are LNHNV and YYDKDF (reference sequence). V was shortened by 3 bases and J by 0 bases, with 12 bases between the two germline ends. The CDR3 here is CATSRRRGSSYNSPLHF. The CDR3 DNA sequence: TGTGCCACCAGCAGGAGAAGGGGAAGCTCCTATAATTCACCCCTCCACTTT.